This T cell receptor beta chain comes out of a study of blood T cell repertoires in COVID-19. Looking at the study overall: Samples came from the United States, Italy and Spain, spanning acute and convalescent COVID-19. T cells, B-cell-depleted T cells, or PBMCs provided the cDNA or gDNA that served as material.

Here immunoSEQ multiplex PCR was the method, and the copy in TCRdb shows in-frame clones only, minus some. Here the sample spans some 190,000 clones, about 84% being singletons. Trimming removed 6 bases at V and 7 bases at J, with 19 bases between. Germline V gene lookup returns CDR1 MNHEY and CDR2 SVGAGI. The CDR3 extends over 15 amino acids. It was during active infection that Seattle patients were enrolled and then longitudinally followed. The chain links TRBV6-5 to TRBJ1-5; the D gene is possibly TRBD1 (5 bases). The sample comprised peripheral blood. This TCR was sampled from a woman aged 80 or over with COVID-19, enrolled during active disease. The CDR3 sequence is CASRDQVGGGQPQHF. DNA for the CDR3: TGTGCCAGCAGAGACCAGGTTGGCGGGGGACAGCCCCAGCATTTT.